A selection of T cell receptor beta chains follows, all from one sample in a study of blood T cell repertoires in COVID-19. Sequencing was performed with immunoSEQ multiplex PCR; in TCRdb, only in-frame clones are kept and a portion is missing. The sample lists under 200,000 clones, around 77% occurring once. Sequencing was done on a sample of peripheral blood. The receptors here all came from a man in his 70s with active or convalescent COVID-19. CDR3s leave out the opening cysteine and the closing phenylalanine or tryptophan. The D gene is left open where the match is weak. Size tells how often a clone was seen (once, few, many) or the class of an expanded clone, and some rows leave it out.

V gene: TRBV4-3
J gene: TRBJ2-7
CDR3 length: 15
D gene: TRBD2
clone size: many
CDR3 protein: ASSQMILADGSYEQY

V gene: TRBV5-5
J gene: TRBJ1-1
CDR3 length: 11
D gene: -
clone size: -
CDR3 protein: ASSLDRNTEAF

V gene: TRBV5-4
J gene: TRBJ2-2
CDR3 length: 13
D gene: -
clone size: -
CDR3 protein: ASSLLGPNTGELF

V gene: TRBV16
J gene: TRBJ1-2
CDR3 length: 12
D gene: -
clone size: once
CDR3 protein: ASSRGGDTYGYT

V gene: TRBV18
J gene: TRBJ2-5
CDR3 length: 15
D gene: TRBD2
clone size: once
CDR3 protein: ASSPLGSLAGVETQY

V gene: TRBV21-1
J gene: TRBJ1-5
CDR3 length: 19
D gene: -
clone size: -
CDR3 protein: ASSKNEDWTIHLWRNQPQH

V gene: TRBV6-6
J gene: TRBJ2-7
CDR3 length: 12
D gene: -
clone size: -
CDR3 protein: ASSYSGSRDEQY

V gene: TRBV2
J gene: TRBJ1-1
CDR3 length: 13
D gene: TRBD1
clone size: -
CDR3 protein: ASSERGPKNTEAF

V gene: TRBV9
J gene: TRBJ2-1
CDR3 length: 13
D gene: TRBD2
clone size: -
CDR3 protein: ASRPPGLGTNEQF

V gene: TRBV3-1/TRBV3-2
J gene: TRBJ2-3
CDR3 length: 14
D gene: TRBD2
clone size: -
CDR3 protein: ASSPGAGGPTDTQY

V gene: TRBV27
J gene: TRBJ2-7
CDR3 length: 11
D gene: TRBD2
clone size: -
CDR3 protein: ASSRSGSYEQY

V gene: TRBV6-6
J gene: TRBJ2-7
CDR3 length: 14
D gene: TRBD1
clone size: -
CDR3 protein: ASSYDQTGGPDEQY

V gene: TRBV6-1
J gene: TRBJ2-5
CDR3 length: 12
D gene: -
clone size: many
CDR3 protein: ASSETHREETQY

V gene: TRBV27
J gene: TRBJ2-7
CDR3 length: 11
D gene: -
clone size: -
CDR3 protein: ASSLEGGGEQY

V gene: TRBV6-4
J gene: TRBJ2-1
CDR3 length: 13
D gene: TRBD2
clone size: -
CDR3 protein: ASSRLAGGPDEQF

V gene: TRBV5-1
J gene: TRBJ2-7
CDR3 length: 13
D gene: TRBD2
clone size: -
CDR3 protein: ASSLKLAGNNEQY

V gene: TRBV5-1
J gene: TRBJ2-7
CDR3 length: 12
D gene: -
clone size: -
CDR3 protein: ASSLIGSSYEQY

V gene: TRBV29-1
J gene: TRBJ1-2
CDR3 length: 11
D gene: TRBD1
clone size: -
CDR3 protein: SYTTGTGGGYT

V gene: TRBV3-1/TRBV3-2
J gene: TRBJ1-1
CDR3 length: 13
D gene: TRBD1
clone size: -
CDR3 protein: ASSQPRTGITEAF

V gene: TRBV5-5
J gene: TRBJ1-2
CDR3 length: 11
D gene: TRBD1
clone size: many
CDR3 protein: ASSPGTGFGYT

V gene: TRBV19
J gene: TRBJ1-2
CDR3 length: 12
D gene: TRBD1
clone size: few
CDR3 protein: ASTQTGDPYGYT

V gene: TRBV3-1/TRBV3-2
J gene: TRBJ2-1
CDR3 length: 11
D gene: -
clone size: -
CDR3 protein: ASSQVPPGEQF

V gene: TRBV7-9
J gene: TRBJ1-4
CDR3 length: 12
D gene: -
clone size: few
CDR3 protein: ASSLQSTNEKLF

V gene: TRBV6-5
J gene: TRBJ2-7
CDR3 length: 10
D gene: -
clone size: -
CDR3 protein: ASRGGAYEQY

V gene: TRBV19
J gene: TRBJ2-6
CDR3 length: 16
D gene: TRBD2
clone size: -
CDR3 protein: ASSMRASGRSGANVLT

V gene: TRBV5-4
J gene: TRBJ2-2
CDR3 length: 14
D gene: TRBD2
clone size: -
CDR3 protein: ASSGLAGDNTGELF

V gene: TRBV3-1/TRBV3-2
J gene: TRBJ1-4
CDR3 length: 9
D gene: -
clone size: few
CDR3 protein: ASTSGGKLF

V gene: TRBV15
J gene: TRBJ2-1
CDR3 length: 14
D gene: -
clone size: -
CDR3 protein: ATSRDGRQGFNEQF

V gene: TRBV7-9
J gene: TRBJ1-2
CDR3 length: 12
D gene: -
clone size: -
CDR3 protein: ASSFAGAGDGYT

V gene: TRBV29-1
J gene: TRBJ1-1
CDR3 length: 11
D gene: -
clone size: -
CDR3 protein: SVAWIGDTEAF

V gene: TRBV6-6
J gene: TRBJ1-5
CDR3 length: 12
D gene: TRBD1
clone size: -
CDR3 protein: ASSYAGTGQPQH

V gene: TRBV18
J gene: TRBJ1-1
CDR3 length: 13
D gene: -
clone size: -
CDR3 protein: ASSTAGVVNTEAF

V gene: TRBV6-5
J gene: TRBJ1-2
CDR3 length: 11
D gene: TRBD1
clone size: -
CDR3 protein: ASTDSGTVFST

V gene: TRBV9
J gene: TRBJ2-7
CDR3 length: 12
D gene: TRBD2
clone size: -
CDR3 protein: ASSVGTSHYEQY

V gene: TRBV2
J gene: TRBJ2-3
CDR3 length: 13
D gene: TRBD2
clone size: -
CDR3 protein: ASRGGLADTDTQY

V gene: TRBV7-2
J gene: TRBJ1-2
CDR3 length: 12
D gene: -
clone size: -
CDR3 protein: ASSLGRQEGGYT

V gene: TRBV18
J gene: TRBJ2-1
CDR3 length: 12
D gene: TRBD1
clone size: -
CDR3 protein: ASSPDRGQNEQF